This T cell receptor beta chain was observed in a study of chemoradiotherapy in HPV16-positive cancers (dated by TCRdb to 2021 to 2024). Study-wide context: Functional T-cell assays on cells from a couple of HPV16-positive patients defined candidate HPV-specific T-cell clones and common TCR motifs. The study asked whether T-cell immunity to the HPV oncoproteins E6 and E7 changes during chemoradiotherapy and whether this immunity affects survival. The candidate HPV-specific TCRs and motifs were then tracked in TCR repertoires from under 100 patients with HPV-related cancers. The research as a whole found: Expansion of candidate HPV-specific clones and E7-related TCR motifs was observed in the tumor microenvironment during treatment, whereas no such expansion was observed for non-HPV-specific T cells. The functional definition of HPV-specific T cells came from only a couple of HPV16-positive patients, and the survival association was reported for HPV16-positive patients. Among HPV16-positive patients, expansion of HPV-responsive T cells during chemoradiotherapy was associated with better recurrence-free survival.

The library was built by means of the immunoSEQ multiplex PCR assay. Not all clones reach the TCRdb copy of this immuneACCESS table, which keeps in-frame sequences only. Checked studies attribute under half of the gap to unresolved V genes and leave the rest unexplained. The sample includes more than 9,000 clones, with approximately 70% observed a single time. Jointly, the top ten make up around 14% of the sample. According to the germline V gene (reference sequence), CDR1 reads SGHNT and CDR2 reads YYREEE. V and J are trimmed by 4 bases and 0 bases, and the gene matches miss 6 bases of the junction. The CDR3 spans 15 residues, from the cysteine through the phenylalanine. Only the CDR3 region is kept as DNA, spanning 45 bases read in frame from base 1. As concerns this clone: No antigen is known for it. No much larger clonotype is one base removed from it; base qualities were not supplied.

Because repertoires were sampled repeatedly during chemoradiotherapy, clonal expansion in the tumor microenvironment could be followed. This sequence originates from a human donor with HPV-associated anogenital cancer. Specimen collection occurred from a patient who underwent chemoradiotherapy. The V and J segments used are TRBV5-4 and TRBJ2-7; TRBD1 agrees with 8 junctional bases. The CDR3 loop reads CASSPGTGNSYEQYF. The DNA sequence is given as TGTGCCAGCAGCCCGGGGACAGGCAACTCCTACGAGCAGTACTTC.